Listed here are 22 T cell receptor beta chains from one sample, sequenced in a study of T cells in Graves' hyperthyroidism and ophthalmopathy. Amplified regions were TCR beta CDR3 sequences from RNA transcripts. The TCR CDR3 first-round RT-PCR relied on the HTBI primer set. MiXCR, run by TCRdb on the multiplex PCR reads, gives a single entry per CDR3 protein. This table has 550,000 to 600,000 distinct CDR3 sequences, 14% appearing once. Sequencing input: blood. All receptors derive from a woman between 18 and 29 years old with Graves' ophthalmopathy.

This sequence joins TRBV29-1 and TRBJ1-2, with a weak D call TRBD1 (6 bases). This CDR3 is built from 13 residues. Germline CDR1 SQVTM, CDR2 ANQGSEA. V was clipped by 2 bases and J by 8 bases, with 15 bases between them. CDR3 in amino acids: CSVERAGAQGYTF. The CDR3 DNA sequence: TGCAGCGTTGAACGGGCGGGGGCGCAGGGCTACACCTTC.

This clonotype was observed at least ten times. The genes are TRBV4-1 and TRBJ2-7, with 8 bases identical to TRBD2. V lost 2 bases to trimming and J lost 0 bases; unmatched junction nucleotides: 6. This CDR3 has 16 residues. The germline V gene has CDR1 MGHRA and CDR2 YSYEKL. CDR3 residues: CASSQPTSGYSYEQYF. CDR3 DNA: TGCGCCAGCAGCCAACCCACTAGCGGCTACTCCTACGAGCAGTACTTC.

The rearrangement joins TRBV11-3 to TRBJ2-1; 8 nucleotides match TRBD2. The CDR3 extends over 18 amino acids. Germline V gene sequence: CDR1 SGHNT, CDR2 YENEEA. V lost 1 base to trimming and J lost 8 bases; unmatched junction nucleotides: 16. CDR3 in amino acids: CASSLVRPSGTRLDEQFF. The CDR3 region has the DNA TGTGCCAGCAGCTTAGTCCGACCCTCCGGGACTAGGCTCGATGAGCAGTTCTTC.

This clonotype has ten or more counts. The CDR3 loop reads CAWRLQGTLGKYGYTF. DNA of the CDR3: TGTGCCTGGAGGCTACAAGGAACCCTAGGGAAATATGGCTACACCTTC. The chain combines TRBV30 with TRBJ1-2, with D unresolved. The V gene's germline CDR1 is GTSNPN and CDR2 SVGIG (reference sequence). This CDR3 is 16 amino acids long. Trimming took off 3 bases at V and 5 bases at J, with 22 bases between the two ends.

Only a few counts were recorded for this clonotype. This chain uses TRBV7-9 with TRBJ1-5; the D gene is possibly TRBD1 (6 bases). The germline V and J ends were trimmed by 5 bases and 5 bases, with 16 bases remaining between them. Germline values: CDR1 SEHNR, CDR2 FQNEAQ (reference sequence). This CDR3 is built from 15 residues. The DNA for the CDR3 is TGTGCCAGCAGCAAAGGGGGAGGGGGTTATCAGCCCCAGCATTTT. Its protein product is CASSKGGGGYQPQHF.

This clonotype was seen only a few times. This rearrangement joins TRBV25-1 to TRBJ1-2; 7 positions agree with TRBD1. The V and J ends lost 2 bases and 4 bases, in that order; junction bases with no gene match: 4. This CDR3 comprises 14 residues. The germline gives CDR1 MGHDK, CDR2 SYGVNS. The CDR3 nucleotides are TGTGCCAGCAGTGAAACACAGGGGCCCTATGGCTACACCTTC. Its protein product is CASSETQGPYGYTF.

The CDR3 loop reads CSVEVGAGGELFF. The CDR3 DNA reads as TGCAGCGTTGAAGTGGGGGCCGGCGGGGAGCTGTTTTTT. The V call is TRBV29-1, the J call TRBJ2-2; D may be TRBD1 (6 bases). Trimming pared 1 base from V and 7 bases from J, leaving 10 bases between. There are 13 residues in the CDR3. CDR1 is SQVTM and CDR2 is ANQGSEA in the germline V gene.

The chain links TRBV3-1 to TRBJ2-1; a possible D gene is TRBD2 (6 bases). Trimming stripped 4 bases from V and 0 bases from J, with 16 bases between. CDR1 and CDR2 (germline): LGHDT, YNNKEL (reference sequence). The length of the CDR3 is 17 residues. CDR3 sequence (DNA): TGTGCCAGCAGCCCCACCCTAGCGTTGAGCTCCTACAATGAGCAGTTCTTC. It is translated as CASSPTLALSSYNEQFF.

This clonotype was seen just once. V gene TRBV4-3 combines with J gene TRBJ2-1, with D tentatively TRBD1 (6 bases). The CDR3 loop spans 16 amino acids. Germline lookup yields CDR1 LGHNA and CDR2 YSLEER. V lost 0 bases and J lost 8, with 17 bases in between. CDR3 coding DNA: TGCGCCAGCAGCCAAGATTTAATACAGGGTGGGGATGAGCAGTTCTTC. Translated: CASSQDLIQGGDEQFF.

Comments on this clonotype: At one end the junction does not follow the germline gene, possibly because of a read error. The rearrangement uses TRBV11-1 and TRBJ2-5; 8 bases are shared with TRBD1. CDR3 length: 15 amino acids. Germline V gives CDR1 SGHAT, CDR2 FQDESV (reference sequence). The CDR3 nucleotides are TGCGTCAGCAGCCAAGACTGGACAGGGCAAGAGACCCAGTACTTC. Its translation: CVSSQDWTGQETQYF.

In its sample, this clonotype was seen many times. The chain recombines TRBV28 with TRBJ1-2, with 8 bases identical to TRBD1. The V gene's germline CDR1 is MDHEN and CDR2 SYDVKM. After removal of 5 bases from V and 3 bases from J, the junction contained 5 bases not matched to a gene. The CDR3 covers 14 residues. The CDR3 coding sequence is TGTGCCAGCAGTCCACCGGACAGGGACTATGGCTACACCTTC. Its protein is CASSPPDRDYGYTF.

This clonotype was seen repeatedly, ten times or more. The chain's CDR3 is CASSSPIGPSPSGGEETQYF. The DNA for the CDR3 is TGTGCCAGCAGCAGCCCGATTGGTCCCTCTCCTAGCGGGGGAGAAGAGACCCAGTACTTC. The chain recombines TRBV7-2 with TRBJ2-5; 10 bases align to TRBD2. The CDR3 sequence is 20 residues long. CDR1 SGHTA and CDR2 FQGNSA come from the germline V gene. V was clipped by 5 bases and J by 3 bases; unmatched bases: 21.

The J gene is TRBJ2-2, the V gene TRBV11-3; D call uncertain. The CDR3 sequence is 14 residues long. Germline V gene sequence: CDR1 SGHNT, CDR2 YENEEA. V was shortened by 4 bases and J by 1 base, with 7 bases between the two germline ends. Here the CDR3 reads CASSSSLNTGELFF. In DNA, the CDR3 is TGTGCCAGCAGCTCCTCTTTGAACACCGGGGAGCTGTTTTTT.

On this clonotype itself: One junction end does not reproduce the germline sequence, and a read error may be involved. The V and J genes are TRBV7-3 and TRBJ1-5; tentatively, D is TRBD1 (5 bases). CDR1 and CDR2 from the germline V gene are SGHTA and FQGTGA. The CDR3 length is 14 residues. Here the CDR3 DNA reads TGTGCCAACAGCTTGAGGGGTGGCAATCAGCCCCAGCATTTT. Translated, it gives CANSLRGGNQPQHF.

The gene calls are TRBV7-9 and TRBJ1-2; D is possibly TRBD1 (6 bases). The CDR3 is 12 residues long. Germline V gene lookup returns CDR1 SEHNR and CDR2 FQNEAQ (reference sequence). Trimming left V 7 bases short and J 8 bases short, with 14 bases between. This CDR3 is CASTGGARGYTF. CDR3 in DNA: TGTGCCAGCACCGGGGGCGCCCGGGGCTACACCTTC.

This clonotype was seen many times. The genes are TRBV4-1 and TRBJ1-1; maybe TRBD1 (5 bases). The germline gives CDR1 MGHRA, CDR2 YSYEKL. The CDR3 is 12 residues long. Trimming shortened V by 10 bases and J by 5 bases, and 14 bases separated the two germline ends. CDR3 protein: CATGSGPTEAFF. The CDR3 region has the DNA TGCGCCACCGGTTCGGGGCCAACTGAAGCTTTCTTT.

V gene TRBV30 combines with J gene TRBJ2-7; D is unclear. CDR3 length: 13 amino acids. Germline V gene sequence: CDR1 GTSNPN, CDR2 SVGIG (reference sequence). Trimming removed 5 bases at V and 0 bases at J, with 11 bases between. The CDR3 region has the DNA TGTGCCTGGGGTGGGTCCAACTCCTACGAGCAGTACTTC. Its translation: CAWGGSNSYEQYF.

There are a few counts of this clonotype. The chain employs TRBV7-8 and TRBJ2-7; TRBD1 aligns across 7 bases. V shed 5 bases and J 3 bases; nucleotides not matched to a gene: 10. This CDR3 region has 15 residues. Germline CDR1 is SGHVS and CDR2 is FQNEAQ. CDR3 loop: CASSPRAGTDYEQYF. CDR3 nucleotide sequence: TGTGCCAGCAGCCCCCGAGCCGGGACAGACTACGAGCAGTACTTC.

This clonotype was seen ten or more times. The chain is built from TRBV30 and TRBJ1-1; D may be TRBD1 (6 bases). The germline V gene encodes CDR1 GTSNPN and CDR2 SVGIG (reference sequence). V was trimmed by 5 bases and J by 7 bases, leaving 17 bases between them. This CDR3 is 13 amino acids long. The CDR3 here is CAWGDTVGGEAFF. As DNA, the CDR3 is TGTGCCTGGGGGGACACGGTCGGGGGTGAAGCTTTCTTT.

This clonotype occurred many times. V gene TRBV18 combines with J gene TRBJ2-7; D is unresolved. CDR1 and CDR2 (germline): KGHSH, LQKENI. The V and J ends lost 2 bases and 4 bases respectively, with 6 bases between them. The CDR3 loop spans 12 amino acids. The CDR3: CASSPAAYEQYF. DNA for the CDR3: TGTGCCAGCTCACCAGCAGCTTACGAGCAGTACTTC. The full variable domain, completed using reference TRBV18 and TRBJ2-7, is NAGVMQNPRHLVRRRGQEARLRCSPMKGHSHVYWYRQLPEEGLKFMVYLQKENIIDESGMPKERFSAEFPKEGPSILRIQQVVRGDSAAYFCASSPAAYEQYFGPGTRLTVT.

This chain uses TRBV6-4 with TRBJ2-5; possible D gene TRBD1, 6 bases. The CDR3 runs to 15 residues. Trimming cost V 0 bases and J 3 bases, with 11 bases left between them. Germline V CDR1 and CDR2: MRHNA, SNTAGT. As DNA, the CDR3 is TGTGCCAGCAGTGACTCTGGACAGATTAAAGAGACCCAGTACTTC. Its translation is CASSDSGQIKETQYF.

The chain carries TRBV27 and TRBJ2-4; 9 positions match TRBD1. The trim removed 6 bases at V and 3 bases at J, leaving 6 bases unmatched. The germline V gene encodes CDR1 MNHEY and CDR2 SMNVEV (reference sequence). The CDR3 has 15 residues. The CDR3 sequence: CASSLQGAGKNIQYF. The CDR3 DNA reads as TGTGCCAGCAGCCTACAGGGGGCAGGCAAAAACATTCAGTACTTC.